These T cell receptor beta chains were read from a single sample in a study of cytomegalovirus exposure and HLA in healthy donors. The method was immunoSEQ multiplex PCR; TCRdb's version includes in-frame clones alone and lacks a portion of them. The sample records roughly 120,000 clones, 8.5% to 10% being singletons. Sequenced material: PBMCs. These receptors were taken from a man aged 40-49 years in good health and CMV-seronegative. Each CDR3 is given with its conserved first and last residue. The order of the fields is CDR3 DNA, CDR3 protein, D gene, J gene, CDR3 length, clone size, V gene. The D gene is left open where the match is weak. The listing skips clone size in some rows; elsewhere it reads once, few, many or a size class.

CDR3nt: TGTGCCAGTAGTATCGCGGGGGGTAGCTACAATGAGCAGTTCTTC
CDR3aa: CASSIAGGSYNEQFF
d_gene: TRBD2
j_gene: TRBJ2-1
len: 15
abundance: NA
v_gene: TRBV19

CDR3nt: TGTGCCAGCAGCCGCCGACAGGGGAGGGAAGGCTACACCTTC
CDR3aa: CASSRRQGREGYTF
d_gene: TRBD1
j_gene: TRBJ1-2
len: 14
abundance: few
v_gene: TRBV5-6

CDR3nt: TGCGCCAGCAGCGCTAGCGGGGGGCTCACCTACGAGCAGTACTTC
CDR3aa: CASSASGGLTYEQYF
d_gene: TRBD2
j_gene: TRBJ2-7
len: 15
abundance: few
v_gene: TRBV5-1

CDR3nt: TGTGCCAGCAGCCCAGTAGGGACAGACATAGGCAATCAGCCCCAGCATTTT
CDR3aa: CASSPVGTDIGNQPQHF
d_gene: TRBD1
j_gene: TRBJ1-5
len: 17
abundance: few
v_gene: TRBV5-5

CDR3nt: TGTGCCAGCAGCCTAGCGGACACCGGGGAGCTGTTTTTT
CDR3aa: CASSLADTGELFF
d_gene: NA
j_gene: TRBJ2-2
len: 13
abundance: NA
v_gene: TRBV14

CDR3nt: TGCGCCAGCAGCTTGAACGGGGGGAGCCCCTACGAGCAGTACTTC
CDR3aa: CASSLNGGSPYEQYF
d_gene: TRBD2
j_gene: TRBJ2-7
len: 15
abundance: NA
v_gene: TRBV5-1

CDR3nt: TGCGCCAGCAGTGATACAGGACGAGAGGAGACCCAGTACTTC
CDR3aa: CASSDTGREETQYF
d_gene: NA
j_gene: TRBJ2-5
len: 14
abundance: NA
v_gene: TRBV10-2

CDR3nt: TGTGCCAGCAGCATCACCAGGGGAACTGAAGCTTTCTTT
CDR3aa: CASSITRGTEAFF
d_gene: NA
j_gene: TRBJ1-1
len: 13
abundance: few
v_gene: TRBV6-1

CDR3nt: TGTGCCAGCAGCGACCGACAGGGCACTAATGAAAAACTGTTTTTT
CDR3aa: CASSDRQGTNEKLFF
d_gene: TRBD1
j_gene: TRBJ1-4
len: 15
abundance: NA
v_gene: TRBV27

CDR3nt: TGTGCCAGCACCATTAGCGGGTCTTACAATGAGCAGTTCTTC
CDR3aa: CASTISGSYNEQFF
d_gene: TRBD2
j_gene: TRBJ2-1
len: 14
abundance: few
v_gene: TRBV6-5

CDR3nt: TGCGCCAGCAGTGAAAAAGGGAGGCCTATGAACACTGAAGCTTTCTTT
CDR3aa: CASSEKGRPMNTEAFF
d_gene: NA
j_gene: TRBJ1-1
len: 16
abundance: few
v_gene: TRBV10-2

CDR3nt: TGTGCCAGAAGCCTTGTAGGGGGTGTGAACACTGAAGCTTTCTTT
CDR3aa: CARSLVGGVNTEAFF
d_gene: NA
j_gene: TRBJ1-1
len: 15
abundance: few
v_gene: TRBV5-3

CDR3nt: TGCGCCAGCAGCTTGGAAGGGGGAAACTGGTACGAGCAGTACTTC
CDR3aa: CASSLEGGNWYEQYF
d_gene: NA
j_gene: TRBJ2-7
len: 15
abundance: few
v_gene: TRBV5-1

CDR3nt: TGTGCCAGCAGCTTAAGGTGGGGGGGCCCCACCGGGGAGCTGTTTTTT
CDR3aa: CASSLRWGGPTGELFF
d_gene: NA
j_gene: TRBJ2-2
len: 16
abundance: NA
v_gene: TRBV13

CDR3nt: TGCGCCAGCAGTCCAGAGGGGGATAGCAATAATTCACCCCTCCACTTT
CDR3aa: CASSPEGDSNNSPLHF
d_gene: NA
j_gene: TRBJ1-6
len: 16
abundance: NA
v_gene: TRBV23-1

CDR3nt: TGCGCCAGCAGCCGCGGACAGGGGGTGGCAGATACGCAGTATTTT
CDR3aa: CASSRGQGVADTQYF
d_gene: TRBD1
j_gene: TRBJ2-3
len: 15
abundance: NA
v_gene: TRBV5-1

CDR3nt: TGTGCCAGTAGCTCAACAGGGGGAAGGCAGCCCCAGCATTTT
CDR3aa: CASSSTGGRQPQHF
d_gene: TRBD1
j_gene: TRBJ1-5
len: 14
abundance: few
v_gene: TRBV19

CDR3nt: TGTGCCAGCAGGTCAGGGTTAACGGGGGAGCTGTTTTTT
CDR3aa: CASRSGLTGELFF
d_gene: NA
j_gene: TRBJ2-2
len: 13
abundance: few
v_gene: TRBV5-4

CDR3nt: TGTGCCATCAGTGAGACCGACAGGGGAAATGAGCAGTTCTTC
CDR3aa: CAISETDRGNEQFF
d_gene: TRBD1
j_gene: TRBJ2-1
len: 14
abundance: few
v_gene: TRBV10-3

CDR3nt: TGCGCCAGCAGCCTCATAGGGGGCAACACTGAAGCTTTCTTT
CDR3aa: CASSLIGGNTEAFF
d_gene: TRBD1
j_gene: TRBJ1-1
len: 14
abundance: NA
v_gene: TRBV4-1

CDR3nt: TGTGCCAGCAGTGCTGGGCTCCTCTCCTACAATGAGCAGTTCTTC
CDR3aa: CASSAGLLSYNEQFF
d_gene: NA
j_gene: TRBJ2-1
len: 15
abundance: NA
v_gene: TRBV25-1

CDR3nt: TGTGCTAGTGGTTTGAGCTCTGGAGCTCAGCCCCAGCATTTT
CDR3aa: CASGLSSGAQPQHF
d_gene: NA
j_gene: TRBJ1-5
len: 14
abundance: few
v_gene: TRBV12-5

CDR3nt: TGCGCCAGCAGCCAAGGGGCCGGGGACTCCTATAATTCACCCCTCCACTTT
CDR3aa: CASSQGAGDSYNSPLHF
d_gene: NA
j_gene: TRBJ1-6
len: 17
abundance: NA
v_gene: TRBV4-1

CDR3nt: TGTGCCAGCAGCCGTAGCGGGGTCTCTGAGCAGTTCTTC
CDR3aa: CASSRSGVSEQFF
d_gene: TRBD2
j_gene: TRBJ2-1
len: 13
abundance: NA
v_gene: TRBV7-7

CDR3nt: TGCGCCAGCAGCACGGGGAGGGGCACTGAAGCTTTCTTT
CDR3aa: CASSTGRGTEAFF
d_gene: NA
j_gene: TRBJ1-1
len: 13
abundance: NA
v_gene: TRBV5-1

CDR3nt: TGTGCCAGCAGCTTATACCCACCGGGACAGTTTAACTATGGCTACACCTTC
CDR3aa: CASSLYPPGQFNYGYTF
d_gene: TRBD1
j_gene: TRBJ1-2
len: 17
abundance: few
v_gene: TRBV7-2

CDR3nt: TGTGCCAGCAGCGGGACAAACTCTGGAAACACCATATATTTT
CDR3aa: CASSGTNSGNTIYF
d_gene: NA
j_gene: TRBJ1-3
len: 14
abundance: NA
v_gene: TRBV6-6

CDR3nt: TGTGCCAGCAGTTTACGATCTCCCGGGACTAGCTCCTACAATGAGCAGTTCTTC
CDR3aa: CASSLRSPGTSSYNEQFF
d_gene: TRBD2
j_gene: TRBJ2-1
len: 18
abundance: NA
v_gene: TRBV28

CDR3nt: TGTGCCAGCAGCCAGACTCCTCCTCTAGCGTTCGAGCAGTACTTC
CDR3aa: CASSQTPPLAFEQYF
d_gene: NA
j_gene: TRBJ2-7
len: 15
abundance: NA
v_gene: TRBV11-3

CDR3nt: TGTGCCAGCTTGGGACACAGTAATGAAAAACTGTTTTTT
CDR3aa: CASLGHSNEKLFF
d_gene: NA
j_gene: TRBJ1-4
len: 13
abundance: few
v_gene: TRBV7-2

CDR3nt: TGCGCCAGCAGCCAAGAAGCGGGTTCCTACGAGCAGTACTTC
CDR3aa: CASSQEAGSYEQYF
d_gene: NA
j_gene: TRBJ2-7
len: 14
abundance: few
v_gene: TRBV4-1

CDR3nt: TGTGCCAGCAGCTTAGCGGCGGGGCCGACCTACGAGCAGTACTTC
CDR3aa: CASSLAAGPTYEQYF
d_gene: NA
j_gene: TRBJ2-7
len: 15
abundance: NA
v_gene: TRBV7-2

CDR3nt: TGCGCCAGCTTTAACCCTGGGGGGGAAAACACTGAAGCTTTCTTT
CDR3aa: CASFNPGGENTEAFF
d_gene: NA
j_gene: TRBJ1-1
len: 15
abundance: NA
v_gene: TRBV5-1

CDR3nt: TGTGCCAGTAGTATATTCTGGACTAGCGGTTCCTACAATGAGCAGTTCTTC
CDR3aa: CASSIFWTSGSYNEQFF
d_gene: TRBD2
j_gene: TRBJ2-1
len: 17
abundance: NA
v_gene: TRBV19

CDR3nt: TGTGCCAGCAGCTTACGGGGGGACTACGAGCAGTACTTC
CDR3aa: CASSLRGDYEQYF
d_gene: TRBD2
j_gene: TRBJ2-7
len: 13
abundance: few
v_gene: TRBV5-6

CDR3nt: TGTGCCAGCAGCTTAGATGGGCAGGGCCAAGAGACCCAGTACTTC
CDR3aa: CASSLDGQGQETQYF
d_gene: NA
j_gene: TRBJ2-5
len: 15
abundance: NA
v_gene: TRBV7-2

CDR3nt: TGTGCCAGCAGCCGGGACAGCACCTACGAGCAGTACTTC
CDR3aa: CASSRDSTYEQYF
d_gene: TRBD1
j_gene: TRBJ2-7
len: 13
abundance: many
v_gene: TRBV5-6

CDR3nt: TGTGCCAGCAGCCCCCGAGGCGGTCTATCCTACGAGCAGTACTTC
CDR3aa: CASSPRGGLSYEQYF
d_gene: NA
j_gene: TRBJ2-7
len: 15
abundance: few
v_gene: TRBV11-2

CDR3nt: TGCGCCAGCAGCCCTACTAGCGGGGGGTACAATGAGCAGTTCTTC
CDR3aa: CASSPTSGGYNEQFF
d_gene: TRBD2
j_gene: TRBJ2-1
len: 15
abundance: NA
v_gene: TRBV4-1

CDR3nt: TGTGCCAGTATGGCCAGGGGTAATTGGAATGACACTGAAGCTTTCTTT
CDR3aa: CASMARGNWNDTEAFF
d_gene: NA
j_gene: TRBJ1-1
len: 16
abundance: NA
v_gene: TRBV19

CDR3nt: TGTGCCAGCAGTTACTCGAGGGGAGGTGGAAACACCATATATTTT
CDR3aa: CASSYSRGGGNTIYF
d_gene: NA
j_gene: TRBJ1-3
len: 15
abundance: NA
v_gene: TRBV6-5

CDR3nt: TGTGCCAGCAGCTTTGGAACAGGGGGCATCTATGGCTACACCTTC
CDR3aa: CASSFGTGGIYGYTF
d_gene: TRBD1
j_gene: TRBJ1-2
len: 15
abundance: NA
v_gene: TRBV7-2

CDR3nt: TGCGCCAGCAGCCCAGGGACAGGGACGGGTCAGCCCCAGCATTTT
CDR3aa: CASSPGTGTGQPQHF
d_gene: TRBD1
j_gene: TRBJ1-5
len: 15
abundance: NA
v_gene: TRBV5-1

CDR3nt: TGTGCCAGCAGTGGGGACAGGGGATTAGGCTACGAGCAGTACTTC
CDR3aa: CASSGDRGLGYEQYF
d_gene: TRBD1
j_gene: TRBJ2-7
len: 15
abundance: few
v_gene: TRBV27

CDR3nt: TGTGCCAGCACCTTCGTACCTGGACAGGAACCTGAAGCTTTCTTT
CDR3aa: CASTFVPGQEPEAFF
d_gene: TRBD1
j_gene: TRBJ1-1
len: 15
abundance: few
v_gene: TRBV5-5

CDR3nt: TGTGCCAGCACCCCTTATGTGGCACAGCCCCAGCATTTT
CDR3aa: CASTPYVAQPQHF
d_gene: NA
j_gene: TRBJ1-5
len: 13
abundance: NA
v_gene: TRBV6-1

CDR3nt: TGTGCCAGCACCTGGGCGTTAGATGAAAAACTGTTTTTT
CDR3aa: CASTWALDEKLFF
d_gene: NA
j_gene: TRBJ1-4
len: 13
abundance: NA
v_gene: TRBV6-6

CDR3nt: TGTGCCAGTAGTATAGATACGGTTCGCTACGAGCAGTACTTC
CDR3aa: CASSIDTVRYEQYF
d_gene: NA
j_gene: TRBJ2-7
len: 14
abundance: few
v_gene: TRBV19

CDR3nt: TGTGCCTGGACCCGAGGGGGCGGGGCTACGGAGCAGTACTTC
CDR3aa: CAWTRGGGATEQYF
d_gene: NA
j_gene: TRBJ2-7
len: 14
abundance: NA
v_gene: TRBV30

CDR3nt: TGTGCCTGGAGTGTAGCCAGGGACAATCAGCCCCAGCATTTT
CDR3aa: CAWSVARDNQPQHF
d_gene: NA
j_gene: TRBJ1-5
len: 14
abundance: NA
v_gene: TRBV30

CDR3nt: TGTGCCAGCAGTGAAGTTGAGGAAAGAGGATCACCCCTCCACTTT
CDR3aa: CASSEVEERGSPLHF
d_gene: NA
j_gene: TRBJ1-6
len: 15
abundance: NA
v_gene: TRBV2

CDR3nt: TGCAGTGCTAGTGAAGGGGATGGCTACACCTTC
CDR3aa: CSASEGDGYTF
d_gene: NA
j_gene: TRBJ1-2
len: 11
abundance: NA
v_gene: TRBV20-1

CDR3nt: TGTGCCAGTAGTATGGACACAACCACAGATACGCAGTATTTT
CDR3aa: CASSMDTTTDTQYF
d_gene: NA
j_gene: TRBJ2-3
len: 14
abundance: few
v_gene: TRBV19

CDR3nt: TGTGCCAGCTCCATCCCGGGACAGGGGATTTATAGCAATCAGCCCCAGCATTTT
CDR3aa: CASSIPGQGIYSNQPQHF
d_gene: TRBD1
j_gene: TRBJ1-5
len: 18
abundance: few
v_gene: TRBV18